Here is one T cell receptor beta chain with its context. Its specificity is not known. The assay was immunoSEQ multiplex PCR, and TCRdb's table has in-frame clones only and misses some. The sample carries about 130,000 clones, 88% recorded once. These data are taken from a study of T cell responses to AZD1222 COVID-19 vaccine. The wider study: Researchers grouped second doses given at about 4 or about 12 weeks into one pool.

The V gene end was trimmed by 4 bases and the J gene end by 5 bases; junction bases not matched to a gene: 10. The CDR3 extends over 15 amino acids. CDR1 LNHDA and CDR2 SQIVND come from the germline V gene (reference sequence). Study-level findings and limits: Spike-wide vaccine-associated CD4 TCRs dominated at 160-218 and 743-854. Baseline serostatus was positive in only six AZD1222 recipients.

The V and J genes are TRBV19 and TRBJ1-1; TRBD1 matches 7 bases. Sequencing was performed on peripheral blood, taken on day 0 of AZD1222 vaccination. The sequence was obtained from an adult in good health. The CDR3 DNA reads as TGTGCCAGTAGTAGACAGGGCCCCCAAGGGACTGAAGCTTTCTTT. It translates to CASSRQGPQGTEAFF.